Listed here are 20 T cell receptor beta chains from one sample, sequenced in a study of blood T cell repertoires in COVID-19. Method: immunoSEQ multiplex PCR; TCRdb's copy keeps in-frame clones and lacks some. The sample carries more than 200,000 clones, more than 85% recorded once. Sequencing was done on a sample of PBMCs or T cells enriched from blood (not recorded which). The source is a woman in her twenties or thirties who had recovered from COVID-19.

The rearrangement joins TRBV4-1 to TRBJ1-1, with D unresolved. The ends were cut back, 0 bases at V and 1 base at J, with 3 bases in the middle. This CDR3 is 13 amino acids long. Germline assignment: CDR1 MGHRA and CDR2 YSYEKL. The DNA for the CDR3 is TGCGCCAGCAGCCAAGACAGGAACACTGAAGCTTTCTTT. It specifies CASSQDRNTEAFF.

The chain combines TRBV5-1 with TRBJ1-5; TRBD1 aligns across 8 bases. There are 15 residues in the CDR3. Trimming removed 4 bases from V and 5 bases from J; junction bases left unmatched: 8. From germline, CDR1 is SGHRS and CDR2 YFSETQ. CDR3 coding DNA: TGCGCCAGCAGCCGGACAGGGTCTCAGGATCAGCCCCAGCATTTT. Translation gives CASSRTGSQDQPQHF. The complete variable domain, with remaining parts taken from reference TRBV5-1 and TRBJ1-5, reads KAGVTQTPRYLIKTRGQQVTLSCSPISGHRSVSWYQQTPGQGLQFLFEYFSETQRNKGNFPGRFSGRQFSNSRSEMNVSTLELGDSALYLCASSRTGSQDQPQHFGDGTRLSIL.

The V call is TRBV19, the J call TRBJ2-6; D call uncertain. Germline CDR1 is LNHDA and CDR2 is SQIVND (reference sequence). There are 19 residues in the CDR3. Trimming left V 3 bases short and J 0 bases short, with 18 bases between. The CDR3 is CASSINIGSASSGANVLTF. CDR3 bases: TGTGCCAGTAGTATTAACATAGGCAGCGCCAGCTCTGGGGCCAACGTCCTGACTTTC.

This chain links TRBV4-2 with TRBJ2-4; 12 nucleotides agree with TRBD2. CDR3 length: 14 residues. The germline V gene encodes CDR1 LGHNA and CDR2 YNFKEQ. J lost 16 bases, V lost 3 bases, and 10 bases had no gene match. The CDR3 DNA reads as TGTGCCAGCAGCCATCTAGCGGGAGGGCCAGGAGAATACTTC. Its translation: CASSHLAGGPGEYF.

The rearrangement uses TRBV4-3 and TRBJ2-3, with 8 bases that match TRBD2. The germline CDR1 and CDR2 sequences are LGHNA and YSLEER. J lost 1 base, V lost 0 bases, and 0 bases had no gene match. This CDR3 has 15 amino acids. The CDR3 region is CASSQDGGGTDTQYF. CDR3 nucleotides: TGCGCCAGCAGCCAAGACGGGGGGGGCACAGATACGCAGTATTTT.

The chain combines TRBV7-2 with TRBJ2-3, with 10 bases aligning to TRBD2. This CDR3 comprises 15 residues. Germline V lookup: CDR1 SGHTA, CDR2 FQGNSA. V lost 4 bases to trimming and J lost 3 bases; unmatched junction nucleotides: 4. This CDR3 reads CASSSLAGETDTQYF. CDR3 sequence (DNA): TGTGCCAGCAGCTCCCTAGCGGGAGAAACAGATACGCAGTATTTT.

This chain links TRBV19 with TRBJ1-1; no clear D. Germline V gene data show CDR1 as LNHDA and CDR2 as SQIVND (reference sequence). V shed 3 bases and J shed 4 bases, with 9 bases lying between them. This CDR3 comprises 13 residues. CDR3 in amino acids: CASSMYSRTEAFF. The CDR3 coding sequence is TGTGCCAGTAGTATGTACAGCCGCACTGAAGCTTTCTTT.

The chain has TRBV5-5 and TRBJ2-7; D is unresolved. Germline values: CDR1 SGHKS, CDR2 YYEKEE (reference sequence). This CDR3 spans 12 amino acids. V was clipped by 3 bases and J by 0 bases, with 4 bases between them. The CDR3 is CASSWSSYEQYF. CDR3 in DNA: TGTGCCAGCAGCTGGAGCTCCTACGAGCAGTACTTC.

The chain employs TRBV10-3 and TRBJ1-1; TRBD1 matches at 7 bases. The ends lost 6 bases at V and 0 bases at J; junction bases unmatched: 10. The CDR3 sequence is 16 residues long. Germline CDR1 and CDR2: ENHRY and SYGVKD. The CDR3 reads CAIRERQGGMNTEAFF. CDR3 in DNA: TGTGCCATCAGGGAGAGACAGGGAGGAATGAACACTGAAGCTTTCTTT.

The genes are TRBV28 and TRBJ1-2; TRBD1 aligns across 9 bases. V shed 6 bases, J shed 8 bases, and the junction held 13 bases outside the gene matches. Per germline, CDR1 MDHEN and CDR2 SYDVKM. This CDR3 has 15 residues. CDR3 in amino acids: CASSEGAQGARGYTF. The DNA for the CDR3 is TGTGCCAGCAGCGAGGGGGCACAGGGGGCGCGCGGCTACACCTTC.

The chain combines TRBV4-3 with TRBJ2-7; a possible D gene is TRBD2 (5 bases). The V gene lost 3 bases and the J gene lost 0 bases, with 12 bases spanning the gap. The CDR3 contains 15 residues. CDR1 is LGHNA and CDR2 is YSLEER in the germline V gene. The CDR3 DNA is TGCGCCAGCAGCCAGGGTATAGGGAGCTCCTACGAGCAGTACTTC. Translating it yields CASSQGIGSSYEQYF.

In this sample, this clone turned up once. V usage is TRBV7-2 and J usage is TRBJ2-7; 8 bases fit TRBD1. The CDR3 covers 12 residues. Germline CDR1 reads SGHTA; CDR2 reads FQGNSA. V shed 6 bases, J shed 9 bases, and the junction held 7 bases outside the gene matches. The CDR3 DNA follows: TGTGCCAGCAGTCCGACAGGGGATGTGCAGTACTTC. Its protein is CASSPTGDVQYF.

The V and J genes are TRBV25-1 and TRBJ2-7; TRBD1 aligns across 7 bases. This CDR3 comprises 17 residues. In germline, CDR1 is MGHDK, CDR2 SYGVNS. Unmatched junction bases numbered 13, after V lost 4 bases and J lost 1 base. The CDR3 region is CASSGWERQGPSYEQYF. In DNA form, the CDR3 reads TGTGCCAGCAGTGGATGGGAACGACAGGGTCCTTCCTACGAGCAGTACTTC.

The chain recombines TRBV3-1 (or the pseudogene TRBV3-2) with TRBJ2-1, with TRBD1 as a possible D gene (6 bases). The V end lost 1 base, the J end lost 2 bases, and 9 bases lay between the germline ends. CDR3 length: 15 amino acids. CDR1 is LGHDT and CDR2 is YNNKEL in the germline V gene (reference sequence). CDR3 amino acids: CASSQAQGAYNEQFF. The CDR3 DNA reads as TGTGCCAGCAGCCAAGCACAGGGCGCCTACAATGAGCAGTTCTTC.

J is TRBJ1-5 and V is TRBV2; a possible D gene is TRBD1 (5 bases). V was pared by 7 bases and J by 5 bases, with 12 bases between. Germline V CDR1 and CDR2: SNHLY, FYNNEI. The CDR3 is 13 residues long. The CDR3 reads CASTPGGDQPQHF. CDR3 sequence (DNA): TGTGCCAGCACCCCTGGAGGGGATCAGCCCCAGCATTTT.

The CDR3 loop reads CASSFSRRGNTEAFF. Here the CDR3 DNA reads TGTGCCAGCAGTTTTTCTAGAAGAGGGAACACTGAAGCTTTCTTT. The chain combines TRBV27 with TRBJ1-1; D gene ambiguous. V gave up 3 bases and J gave up 1 base, with 12 bases separating them. Germline assignment: CDR1 MNHEY and CDR2 SMNVEV (reference sequence). This CDR3 has 15 residues.

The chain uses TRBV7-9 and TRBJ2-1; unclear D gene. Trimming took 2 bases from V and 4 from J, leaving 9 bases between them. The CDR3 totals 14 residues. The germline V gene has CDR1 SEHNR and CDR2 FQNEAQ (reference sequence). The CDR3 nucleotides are TGTGCCAGCAGCTTACTACAGCCATACAATGAGCAGTTCTTC. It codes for CASSLLQPYNEQFF.

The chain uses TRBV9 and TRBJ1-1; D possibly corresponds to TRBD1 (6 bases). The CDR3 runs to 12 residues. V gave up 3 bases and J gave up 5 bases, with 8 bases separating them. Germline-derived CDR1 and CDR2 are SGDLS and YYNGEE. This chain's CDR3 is CASSADRTEAFF. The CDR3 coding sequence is TGTGCCAGCAGCGCCGACAGGACTGAAGCTTTCTTT.

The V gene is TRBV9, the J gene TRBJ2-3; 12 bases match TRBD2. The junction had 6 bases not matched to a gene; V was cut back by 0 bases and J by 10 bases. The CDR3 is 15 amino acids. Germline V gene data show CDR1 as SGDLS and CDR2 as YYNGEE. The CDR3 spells CASSVAASGRGAQYF. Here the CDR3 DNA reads TGTGCCAGCAGCGTAGCGGCTAGCGGGAGGGGTGCGCAGTATTTT.

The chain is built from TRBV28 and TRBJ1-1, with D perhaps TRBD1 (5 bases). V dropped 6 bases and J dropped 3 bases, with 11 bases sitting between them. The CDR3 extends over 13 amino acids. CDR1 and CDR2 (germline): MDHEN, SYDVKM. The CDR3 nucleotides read TGTGCCAGCAGACTGGGGCAGTACACTGAAGCTTTCTTT. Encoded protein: CASRLGQYTEAFF.